This TCR beta chain was captured in a study of cytomegalovirus exposure and HLA in healthy donors (dated by TCRdb to the late 2010s). For context, the study as a whole: An earlier analysis of roughly 570 of the donors reported around 280 Gb of sequence data and roughly 120 million unique TCR beta sequences obtained from about 170 million T cells. The number of donors typed differed by locus, with about 629-630 for A, B, C, DRB1 and DQB1, around 560 for DQA1, nearly 610 for DPA1, and under 490 for DPB1. Of the 350 to 450 genotyped donors, 70% to 90% were placed in the genetic ancestry cluster associated with self-reported Caucasian donors. Alongside the repertoire data, information on donor age, sex, ethnicity and CMV serostatus was compiled. Both class I and class II loci were covered by HLA typing, at four-digit resolution. In a later genetic analysis, genome-wide SNP genotypes for about three fifths of the roughly 670 donors were used, and that subset was treated as a discovery cohort. An earlier analysis of roughly 600 of the donors used high-throughput TCR beta sequencing to judge whether each TCR beta V gene segment behaved as functional or pseudogenic. All discovery cohort repertoires had been generated on a single sequencing platform. In a later analysis, previously published TCR beta repertoires from about 670 donors were re-analyzed and high-resolution HLA genotyping was added so that TCR occurrence patterns could be studied. The later analysis used no new phenotypic data to find candidate immune exposures, relying instead on TCR beta sequences and their occurrence across donors. The study was designed to test whether signatures of past pathogen exposure could be identified by cataloging public T cell receptors. Along with the approximately 600-subject first cohort, a separate validation cohort of 120 different subjects was used. The study profiled the T cell repertoires of fewer than 850 subjects by immunosequencing and related them to cytomegalovirus serostatus. Among around 400 genotyped donors of the cohort, an average of around 250,000 unique TCR beta nucleotide sequences was sequenced per donor, of which roughly 17% were non-productive. About 280 gigabases of sequencing data and roughly 80 million unique TCR sequences made up an early release that covered some 640 HLA-typed donors. A handful of DR-DQ haplotypes were treated as single units for association and clustering because of strong linkage in the cohort. The study combined high-throughput TCR immunosequencing, statistical association of individual TCRs with disease status, and machine learning to predict cytomegalovirus infection status.

Of note for this clone: Its recognized antigen is unknown. Per-base quality was not reported, and no clone a single base away is much larger than it.

Library method: the immunoSEQ multiplex PCR assay. For the multiplex PCR, a mixture combining 60 forward primers for TCR Vbeta segments and 13 reverse primers for TCR Jbeta segments was used. The CDR3 region of rearranged TCR beta genes was amplified from genomic DNA by a multiplex PCR assay. Amplified TCR beta libraries were sequenced as 87-base-pair reads on the Illumina HiSeq System. In the original analysis: Across the 640 or so repertoires, a later analysis counted 80 million or so unique TCR beta chains, around 10 million of which were shared by at least two donors. A nearest-neighbor algorithm error-corrected the raw reads and collapsed the reads into unique sequences, merging closely related sequences to remove PCR and sequencing errors. Alignment of CDR3 sequences to IMGT reference sequences was used to assign V, D and J gene segments. For a sequence to be retained, at least a six-nucleotide match to both a V gene segment and a J gene segment was required. Rearrangements were called productive when the CDR3 lacked stop codons and stayed in frame with V and J; all others were non-productive. Following IMGT convention, CDR3 was defined as the stretch from the second conserved V-encoded cysteine to the conserved J-encoded phenylalanine. The earlier analysis of about 640 of the donors excluded any sequence lacking an unambiguous match to a single V gene segment. An earlier analysis of approximately 590 of the donors called V segments functional above 56.7% productive rearrangements and segregating when the between-donor standard deviation exceeded 5%. To diagnose cytomegalovirus status from the catalog of TCR beta chain sequences, a statistical classification framework was built. V and J gene assignment, in a later analysis, came from comparing TCR nucleotide sequences with IMGT/GENE-DB human TR gene sequences. The TCRdist pipeline was used in a later analysis to assign CDR3 sequences and most-parsimonious VDJ recombination scenarios. A later analysis defined each TCR beta chain by its CDR3 amino acid sequence plus V-gene family, and excluded reads lacking a unique V-gene family. To address suspected cross-contamination and a sequencing artifact, a later analysis removed 450 to 700 highly shared, low-generation-probability nucleotide sequences. In a later analysis, a clonal expansion index was calculated for each public chain from normalized within-repertoire ranks of inferred template counts. A later analysis computed generation probabilities with a VDJ recombination model fitted to out-of-frame rearrangements, and checked the results against IGoR. In a later analysis, hypergeometric tests were used to score TCR-TCR, TCR-HLA and TCR-CMV co-occurrence, with a repertoire-size bias correction applied to TCR pairs. False discovery rates were estimated in a later analysis by permuting HLA or CMV assignments 20 times. In a later analysis, co-occurring TCRs were grouped using DBSCAN, with TCRdist sequence similarity added in when clustering inside HLA-allele-positive subsets. Repertoires with fewer than 30,000 or more than 120,000 public chains, plus five repertoires with anomalous nucleotide sharing, were excluded from co-occurrence clustering. TCRdb mirrors the immuneACCESS table, restricted to in-frame sequences. Some clones are absent from its copies; in checked studies, under half trace to an unresolved V gene, and the reason for the others is unknown. V, J and clone size are taken as reported in that table, and D and trimming were inferred from the DNA itself. The sample contains more than 140,000 clones, about three quarters of them found a single time. Around 1.5% of the sample rests with the top ten.

In total, roughly 670 healthy bone marrow donors made up the cohort. Cohort members were all nominally healthy when sampled, although unrecorded immune exposures were likely present. The donor was CMV seronegative and belonged to the group of around 400 seronegative cohort members. A peripheral blood sample was collected from each donor, and TCR beta sequencing was performed on peripheral blood mononuclear cells. Genomic DNA was extracted from the blood cell samples with the Qiagen DNeasy Blood Extraction Kit. From its cysteine to its phenylalanine, the CDR3 spans 15 amino acids. The sequence is cut down to CDR3 DNA, 45 bases in frame from base 1. V lost 3 bases and J lost 7 bases, and the count of bases not matched to a germline gene is 6. The germline V gene (reference sequence) gives CDR1 as SGHNT and CDR2 as YYREEE. General study outcomes and caveats: Most CMV-associated TCR beta chains appeared to be HLA-restricted in a later analysis, and the HLA associations seemed to be driven largely by CMV exposure. An earlier analysis of approximately 530 of the donors showed that most TCR beta V segments appeared in productive rearrangements either about 87% or about 30% of the time, which broadly matched IMGT annotations. In a later analysis, HLA-associated TCR beta chains were found to be more clonally expanded and to have lower generation probabilities than equally common non-associated chains. Immune exposure information for the cohort was limited to CMV serostatus. It was suggested by the authors that the approach could potentially be generalized to other disease states and immunological phenotypes. According to a later analysis, parvovirus B19, influenza, CMV and Epstein-Barr virus appeared linked to several top co-occurrence clusters. The classifier was reported to diagnose cytomegalovirus status with high specificity and sensitivity in both the original cohort and the validation cohort. Three of the identified cytomegalovirus-associated TCR beta chains were confirmed in vitro to be specific for cytomegalovirus antigens. A group of highly shared sequence variants was considered likely to be a technical artifact of the sequencing pipeline. In this cohort, only TCR beta chains were sequenced, and detectable features were limited by the absence of alpha or paired-chain data. The 87-base-pair reads could not distinguish some IMGT-functional V segments, including TRBV6-2 and TRBV6-3, so those segments were excluded. A further reported finding was that TCR beta sequences accurately predicted the HLA-A and HLA-B alleles for most subjects in the first cohort. A total of 150 or so TCR beta chains were listed by the study as associated with cytomegalovirus. Because counts were too low, approximately 18 rarely observed V segments, including chromosome 9 orphons, were excluded from the earlier analysis of around 640 of the donors. V-gene and J-gene trimming of TCR beta chains was associated with a missense DCLRE1C variant in a later genetic analysis, and the association was replicated in an independent cohort. The presence/absence analyses assumed that sequencing depth was roughly uniform across donors, and that assumption may not be true. At a false discovery rate of 0.05, a later analysis linked 16,951 TCR beta sequences to specific HLA alleles. According to a later analysis, TCR association rates differed among HLA loci, with DRB1 alleles showing the most associated TCRs and HLA-C alleles showing the fewest. Across donors, most TCR sequences were observed very rarely, whereas some public TCRs were present in many individuals. Correlated functional status among segregating V segments might be attributable to linkage disequilibrium, but an unknown experimental factor could not be ruled out. When HLA alleles, especially DR and DQ, strongly co-occurred, attributing TCR associations to individual alleles was difficult. Because HLA typing was missing for some donors at each locus, association tests included only the typed subset. According to a later genetic analysis, donors in an Asian-associated ancestry cluster had fewer N-insertions in productive TCRs than the approximately 710-donor mean.

The sample was PBMCs. Recombination joined TRBV5-4 with TRBJ2-1; TRBD2 agrees with 11 junctional bases. The source is a female donor in good health and CMV-seronegative. The CDR3 region has the sequence CASSSLAGGLNEQFF. The DNA reads as follows: TGTGCCAGCAGCTCCTTAGCGGGAGGGTTGAATGAGCAGTTCTTC.